The rows below give T cell receptor beta chains drawn from one sample of a study of CD4 T cells in relation to SARS-CoV-2 and coronaviruses. Libraries were prepared by immunoSEQ multiplex PCR; TCRdb keeps only in-frame clonotypes and omits some of them. The sample has 41,000 or so clones; approximately 81% are singletons. No cognate antigen is known for these TCRs. The sequenced material came from naive CD4+ T cells from PBMCs, cultured in vitro. Receptor source: an adult with COVID-19. Each CDR3 is given with its conserved first and last residue. Size values are once, few and many counts, or a class for expanded clones, and some rows have none.

V	J	size	CDR3
TRBV5-1	TRBJ2-2	few	CASLGQIPTGELFF
TRBV18	TRBJ2-3	NA	CASSPPSSTDTQYF
TRBV6-5	TRBJ2-7	NA	CASRKTSGKHEQYF
TRBV9	TRBJ2-1	NA	CASSDTSGRNYNEQFF
TRBV6-2/TRBV6-3	TRBJ2-7	few	CASSYSTGHYEQYF
TRBV29-1	TRBJ2-3	NA	CSARLVNTDTQYF
TRBV6-1	TRBJ2-7	NA	CASSEELAGGLNYEQYF
TRBV27	TRBJ2-2	NA	CASSLTWGDTGELFF
TRBV18	TRBJ1-6	NA	CASSPAQGIGPLHF
TRBV4-1	TRBJ1-2	NA	CASSQPGGINYGYTF
TRBV24-1	TRBJ2-1	NA	CATSEPESGNNEQFF
TRBV6-5	TRBJ1-3	NA	CASSRRDEGNTIYF
TRBV28	TRBJ1-1	few	CASSSSSTGATEAFF
TRBV5-4	TRBJ1-1	NA	CASSPPGQLNTEAFF
TRBV18	TRBJ2-5	once	CASSPTAPAGETQYF
TRBV7-9	TRBJ1-5	NA	CASSPINSNQPQHF
TRBV7-3	TRBJ1-2	NA	CASSLIGGQYNYGYTF
TRBV15	TRBJ2-7	NA	CATSRGTSWDEQYF
TRBV28	TRBJ1-5	NA	CASRGTEGSPSNQPQHF
TRBV6-5	TRBJ2-1	NA	CASSYSGGSYNEQFF
TRBV19	TRBJ2-1	NA	CASSPLQGSSYNEQFF
TRBV11-3	TRBJ2-1	NA	CASSLLLAPDEQFF
TRBV30	TRBJ2-6	NA	CAWSLTVSGANVLTF
TRBV7-8	TRBJ2-3	NA	CASSWGTSGSLDTQYF
TRBV12-3/TRBV12-4	TRBJ2-2	NA	CASRFGSSGELFF
TRBV4-1	TRBJ2-5	NA	CASSQGILETQYF
TRBV7-9	TRBJ1-2	NA	CASSLLYVNYGYTF
TRBV25-1	TRBJ1-3	NA	CASSPRTGTRSGNTIYF
TRBV5-1	TRBJ2-5	NA	CASSLRGETQYF
TRBV28	TRBJ1-2	NA	CASSFGAGSYGYTF
TRBV5-1	TRBJ2-2	NA	CASSRLAGASGELFF